Below, 28 T cell receptor beta chains from the same sample are listed, as sequenced in a study of neoadjuvant anti-PD-1 for oral cavity cancer. The table came from immunoSEQ multiplex PCR; TCRdb's copy has only in-frame clones and leaves some out. The sample includes some 15,000 clones, roughly two thirds of them seen just once. Sequenced material: PBMCs, taken before nivolumab (anti-PD-1) treatment. Receptors originate from a person between 40 and 85 years old with oral cavity squamous cell carcinoma.

The rearrangement joins TRBV2 to TRBJ1-5; D is uncertain. The germline V gene encodes CDR1 SNHLY and CDR2 FYNNEI. This CDR3 is 13 amino acids long. V shed 5 bases and J shed 5 bases, with 10 bases lying between them. The CDR3 spells CASSPSWHQPQHF. The CDR3 nucleotides read TGTGCCAGCAGTCCAAGCTGGCATCAGCCCCAGCATTTT.

This clone was counted only a few times. The chain employs TRBV18 and TRBJ1-2; tentative D call: TRBD1 (6 bases). The CDR3 contains 16 residues. Per the germline V gene, CDR1 is KGHSH and CDR2 is LQKENI. Trimming took off 3 bases at V and 8 bases at J, with 22 bases between the two ends. The CDR3 region has the DNA TGTGCCAGCTCACCCGGGGATAGGGGGATGGACCGCGGCTACACCTTC. This sequence encodes CASSPGDRGMDRGYTF. The full variable domain, completed using reference TRBV18 and TRBJ1-2, is NAGVMQNPRHLVRRRGQEARLRCSPMKGHSHVYWYRQLPEEGLKFMVYLQKENIIDESGMPKERFSAEFPKEGPSILRIQQVVRGDSAAYFCASSPGDRGMDRGYTFGSGTRLTVV.

This chain connects TRBV19 to TRBJ1-2; 8 bases agree with TRBD1. In germline, CDR1 is LNHDA, CDR2 SQIVND (reference sequence). This CDR3 has 14 residues. The J segment lost 0 bases and the V segment lost 4 bases, leaving 1 base of the junction unmatched. CDR3 nucleotides: TGTGCCAGTAGTAGGGACAGGCCTAACTATGGCTACACCTTC. It codes for CASSRDRPNYGYTF.

The chain joins TRBV30 to TRBJ2-5; D not certain. The V gene lost 0 bases and the J gene lost 5 bases, with 10 bases spanning the gap. The CDR3 totals 13 residues. The germline CDR1 and CDR2 sequences are GTSNPN and SVGIG (reference sequence). The CDR3 loop reads CAWSVKGRETQYF. The CDR3 DNA reads as TGTGCCTGGAGTGTAAAGGGAAGGGAGACCCAGTACTTC.

This clone was observed a few times. The J gene is TRBJ2-7, the V gene TRBV4-2, with a possible D match to TRBD2 (5 bases). Trimming stripped 5 bases from V and 6 bases from J, with 17 bases between. This CDR3 has 14 amino acids. Germline lookup yields CDR1 LGHNA and CDR2 YNFKEQ. The CDR3 loop is CASSLALHEGEQYF. The CDR3 coding sequence is TGTGCCAGCAGCTTAGCCCTCCATGAGGGCGAGCAGTACTTC.

The chain combines TRBV7-2 with TRBJ2-4, with D hard to call. The V gene's germline CDR1 is SGHTA and CDR2 FQGNSA. V gave up 4 bases and J gave up 0 bases, with 10 bases separating them. The CDR3 covers 15 residues. CDR3 amino acids: CASSSLSLAKNIQYF. The CDR3 DNA follows: TGTGCCAGCAGCTCCCTTAGTCTAGCCAAAAACATTCAGTACTTC. Full variable domain (missing parts from reference TRBV7-2 and TRBJ2-4): GAGVSQSPSNKVTEKGKDVELRCDPISGHTALYWYRQSLGQGLEFLIYFQGNSAPDKSGLPSDRFSAERTGGSVSTLTIQRTQQEDSAVYLCASSSLSLAKNIQYFGAGTRLSVL.

The chain links TRBV30 to TRBJ2-3; 8 bases are a match to TRBD2. The V segment lost 2 bases and the J segment 12 bases; nucleotides outside the gene matches: 10. The CDR3 spans 13 residues. Germline V gene data show CDR1 as GTSNPN and CDR2 as SVGIG (reference sequence). Here the CDR3 reads CAWSSTSGGVQYF. The CDR3, as DNA: TGTGCCTGGAGTAGCACTAGCGGCGGCGTTCAGTATTTT.

The chain is built from TRBV5-4 and TRBJ2-3, with TRBD2 identical over 13 bases. CDR1 and CDR2 from the germline V gene are SGHNT and YYREEE (reference sequence). This CDR3 is built from 16 residues. The V gene end was trimmed by 4 bases and the J gene end by 4 bases; junction bases not matched to a gene: 6. This CDR3 is CASSVRLAGGPDTQYF. CDR3 sequence (DNA): TGTGCCAGCAGCGTAAGACTAGCGGGGGGTCCAGATACGCAGTATTTT.

J is TRBJ2-5 and V is TRBV7-6; TRBD2 is a possible D gene (6 bases). The CDR3 consists of 14 residues. Trimming pared 1 base from V and 3 bases from J, leaving 9 bases between. The germline V gene has CDR1 SGHVS and CDR2 FNYEAQ. DNA for the CDR3: TGTGCCAGCAGCTTAGAAGCGGGCGAAGAGACCCAGTACTTC. It yields the protein CASSLEAGEETQYF.

This chain uses TRBV6-1 with TRBJ1-2, with a tentative D call TRBD1 (5 bases). The CDR3 spans 15 residues. Germline CDR1 MNHNS, CDR2 SASEGT. V was clipped by 7 bases and J by 6 bases, with 21 bases between them. CDR3 sequence (DNA): TGTGCCAGCACCCTGGAGGGGAAGCGCGTGGATGGCTACACCTTC. Protein product: CASTLEGKRVDGYTF.

The V and J genes are TRBV25-1 and TRBJ1-1; 9 nucleotides line up with TRBD1. CDR1 MGHDK and CDR2 SYGVNS come from the germline V gene. The CDR3 extends over 14 amino acids. Trimming took 6 bases from V and 8 from J; bases not matched to a gene: 10. CDR3 bases: TGTGCCAGCAGACACACAGGGGGCTCTCCAGAAGCTTTCTTT. Protein sequence: CASRHTGGSPEAFF.

The V gene is TRBV7-9, the J gene TRBJ2-1; tentative D call: TRBD1 (5 bases). Germline CDR1 SEHNR, CDR2 FQNEAQ (reference sequence). This CDR3 comprises 14 residues. Trimming took 6 bases from V and 7 from J, leaving 16 bases between them. CDR3 bases: TGTGCCAGCAGACAAACAGGCCCTAGGAATGAGCAGTTCTTC. It codes for CASRQTGPRNEQFF.

This clone was recorded once. This chain uses TRBV11-1 with TRBJ1-1; D gene uncertain. Per germline, CDR1 SGHAT and CDR2 FQDESV (reference sequence). Trimming cost V 2 bases and J 1 base, with 5 bases left between them. This CDR3 comprises 13 residues. The CDR3: CASSLQGNTEAFF. The CDR3 DNA reads as TGTGCCAGCAGCTTACAAGGGAACACTGAAGCTTTCTTT.

This clone has a single count. V and J are TRBV6-5 and TRBJ2-1, with D tentatively TRBD2 (5 bases). V lost 0 bases, J lost 0 bases, and 6 bases lay in between. Germline loops: CDR1 MNHEY, CDR2 SVGAGI. The CDR3 spans 15 residues. Here the CDR3 reads CASSYSGSSYNEQFF. The CDR3 bases are TGTGCCAGCAGTTACTCTGGGAGCTCCTACAATGAGCAGTTCTTC.

This clone has only a few counts. This chain links TRBV5-6 with TRBJ1-3, with a weak D call TRBD1 (6 bases). V was pared by 1 base and J by 0 bases, with 14 bases between. From germline, CDR1 is SGHDT and CDR2 YYEEEE. The CDR3 sequence is 17 residues long. The CDR3 DNA reads as TGTGCCAGCAGCTTGTTATTCGGGGGCTTCTCTGGAAACACCATATATTTT. It yields the protein CASSLLFGGFSGNTIYF.

DNA for the CDR3: TGCGCCAGCAGCCAAGAAGATACCGGGGGTCGATATGGCTACACCTTC. Amino acid sequence: CASSQEDTGGRYGYTF. The chain combines TRBV4-1 with TRBJ1-2, with D possibly being TRBD1 (5 bases). Trimming shortened V by 0 bases and J by 5 bases, and 16 bases separated the two germline ends. This CDR3 is 16 amino acids long. CDR1 MGHRA and CDR2 YSYEKL come from the germline V gene.

The chain is built from TRBV30 and TRBJ1-2, with 9 bases identical to TRBD1. Trimming removed 1 base from V and 4 bases from J; junction bases left unmatched: 7. The length of the CDR3 is 15 residues. Germline CDR1 reads GTSNPN; CDR2 reads SVGIG (reference sequence). The CDR3 region has the DNA TGTGCCTGGAGTGACGGGACAGGGATCGGCTATGGCTACACCTTC. Its translation: CAWSDGTGIGYGYTF.

The CDR3: CAWSPDGIETQYF. CDR3 sequence (DNA): TGTGCCTGGAGTCCTGACGGTATAGAGACCCAGTACTTC. V gene TRBV30 combines with J gene TRBJ2-5; D not resolved. Trimming shortened V by 2 bases and J by 4 bases, and 11 bases separated the two germline ends. This CDR3 is built from 13 residues. Germline CDR1 GTSNPN, CDR2 SVGIG (reference sequence).

This clone was seen a handful of times. V usage is TRBV6-1 and J usage is TRBJ2-3, with 7 bases that match TRBD2. With 2 bases clipped from V and 6 bases from J, the junction kept 5 bases outside the gene matches. CDR3 length: 14 residues. CDR1 and CDR2 from the germline V gene are MNHNS and SASEGT. The CDR3 here is CASSERPRGDTQYF. CDR3 coding DNA: TGTGCCAGCAGTGAACGCCCGCGGGGGGATACGCAGTATTTT.

This chain links TRBV25-1 with TRBJ2-1; 13 positions agree with TRBD2. This CDR3 spans 15 amino acids. Looked up from germline, CDR1 is MGHDK and CDR2 is SYGVNS. V was clipped by 8 bases and J by 4 bases; unmatched bases: 5. The CDR3 protein is CASGTSGILYNEQFF. Written as DNA, the CDR3 is TGTGCCAGCGGGACTAGCGGGATCCTATACAATGAGCAGTTCTTC.

The chain recombines TRBV4-1 with TRBJ2-4, with 14 bases fitting TRBD2. Germline CDR1 MGHRA, CDR2 YSYEKL. The CDR3 length is 19 residues. V gave up 5 bases and J gave up 1 base; unmatched junction bases: 10. The DNA for the CDR3 is TGCGCCAGCAGCTCTACGGGACTAGCGGGAGCTGTGGCCAAAAACATTCAGTACTTC. This gives the protein CASSSTGLAGAVAKNIQYF.

The rearrangement joins TRBV6-6 to TRBJ1-5, with 9 bases identical to TRBD1. Germline lookup yields CDR1 MNHNY and CDR2 SVGAGI (reference sequence). The CDR3 is 14 amino acids. V shed 6 bases, J shed 6 bases, and the junction held 6 bases outside the gene matches. CDR3 loop: CASSFTGGGQPQHF. The CDR3, as DNA: TGTGCCAGCAGCTTCACAGGGGGCGGTCAGCCCCAGCATTTT.

This chain uses TRBV11-2 with TRBJ2-7, with a possible D match to TRBD1 (6 bases). Germline lookup yields CDR1 SGHAT and CDR2 FQNNGV. The V end lost 0 bases, the J end lost 6 bases, and 15 bases lay between the germline ends. CDR3 length equals 15 residues. The CDR3 loop reads CASSLDRAGVSEQYF. The CDR3 nucleotides are TGTGCCAGCAGCTTAGATCGGGCAGGGGTTAGCGAGCAGTACTTC.

This rearrangement joins TRBV6-5 to TRBJ1-1; TRBD1 aligns across 9 bases. This CDR3 comprises 14 residues. Germline V gene sequence: CDR1 MNHEY, CDR2 SVGAGI. Unmatched junction bases numbered 4, after V lost 5 bases and J lost 3 bases. CDR3 in DNA: TGTGCCAGCAGTCCCGGACAGGGGTACACTGAAGCTTTCTTT. Its protein is CASSPGQGYTEAFF.

The V and J genes are TRBV27 and TRBJ1-4; 7 bases match TRBD1. CDR1 MNHEY and CDR2 SMNVEV come from the germline V gene (reference sequence). This CDR3 region has 15 residues. The J segment lost 4 bases and the V segment lost 5 bases, leaving 7 bases of the junction unmatched. CDR3 nucleotide sequence: TGTGCCAGCAGTCCCAGGACAGGAGATAATGAAAAACTGTTTTTT. Translated: CASSPRTGDNEKLFF.

The chain joins TRBV30 to TRBJ2-1; the D is unclear. CDR3 length equals 11 residues. V was shortened by 0 bases and J by 8 bases, with 5 bases between the two germline ends. Germline-derived CDR1 and CDR2 are GTSNPN and SVGIG (reference sequence). CDR3 sequence: CAWSVLHEQFF. Here the CDR3 DNA reads TGTGCCTGGAGTGTACTTCATGAGCAGTTCTTC.

This clone was detected only a few times. The rearrangement links TRBV2 to TRBJ1-2; D may be TRBD1 (5 bases). The V end lost 4 bases, the J end lost 6 bases, and 18 bases lay between the germline ends. The CDR3 spans 15 residues. CDR1 SNHLY and CDR2 FYNNEI come from the germline V gene. CDR3 coding DNA: TGTGCCAGCAGTGCTGATTTGAAGGGGAGCGATGGCTACACCTTC. As protein: CASSADLKGSDGYTF.

V usage is TRBV30 and J usage is TRBJ2-1, with D possibly TRBD1 on 6 matching bases. There are 11 residues in the CDR3. The V end lost 0 bases, the J end lost 15 bases, and 12 bases lay between the germline ends. Germline assignment: CDR1 GTSNPN and CDR2 SVGIG (reference sequence). The CDR3 region has the DNA TGTGCCTGGAGTGTACCAACAGGGCGGTTCTTC. Its translation: CAWSVPTGRFF.